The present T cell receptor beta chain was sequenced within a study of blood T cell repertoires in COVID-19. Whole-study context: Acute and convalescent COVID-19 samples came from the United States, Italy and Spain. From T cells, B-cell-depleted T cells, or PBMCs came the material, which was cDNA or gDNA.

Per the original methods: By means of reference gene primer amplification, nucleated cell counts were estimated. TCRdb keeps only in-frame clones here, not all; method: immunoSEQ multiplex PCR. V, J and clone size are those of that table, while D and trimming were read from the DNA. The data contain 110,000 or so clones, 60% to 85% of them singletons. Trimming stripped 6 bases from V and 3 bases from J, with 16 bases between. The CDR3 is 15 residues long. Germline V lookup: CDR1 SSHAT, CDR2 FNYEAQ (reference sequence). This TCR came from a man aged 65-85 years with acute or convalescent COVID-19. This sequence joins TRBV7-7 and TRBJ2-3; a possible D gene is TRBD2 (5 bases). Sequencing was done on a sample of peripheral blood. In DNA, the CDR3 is TGTGCCAGCAGGCCGTTCAGCGGACCTACAGATACGCAGTATTTT. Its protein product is CASRPFSGPTDTQYF.